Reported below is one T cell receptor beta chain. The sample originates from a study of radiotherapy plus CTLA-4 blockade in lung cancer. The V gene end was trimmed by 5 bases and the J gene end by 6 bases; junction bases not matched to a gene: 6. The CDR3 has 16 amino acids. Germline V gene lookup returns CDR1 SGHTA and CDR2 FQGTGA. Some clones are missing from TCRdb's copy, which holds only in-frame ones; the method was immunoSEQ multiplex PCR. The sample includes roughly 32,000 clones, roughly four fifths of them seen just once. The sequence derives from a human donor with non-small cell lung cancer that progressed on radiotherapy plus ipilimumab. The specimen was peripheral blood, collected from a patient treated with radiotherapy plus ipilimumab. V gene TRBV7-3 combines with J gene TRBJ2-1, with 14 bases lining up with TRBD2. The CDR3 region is CASSGLAGGLGNEQFF. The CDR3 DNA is TGTGCCAGCAGCGGACTAGCGGGGGGATTAGGCAATGAGCAGTTCTTC.